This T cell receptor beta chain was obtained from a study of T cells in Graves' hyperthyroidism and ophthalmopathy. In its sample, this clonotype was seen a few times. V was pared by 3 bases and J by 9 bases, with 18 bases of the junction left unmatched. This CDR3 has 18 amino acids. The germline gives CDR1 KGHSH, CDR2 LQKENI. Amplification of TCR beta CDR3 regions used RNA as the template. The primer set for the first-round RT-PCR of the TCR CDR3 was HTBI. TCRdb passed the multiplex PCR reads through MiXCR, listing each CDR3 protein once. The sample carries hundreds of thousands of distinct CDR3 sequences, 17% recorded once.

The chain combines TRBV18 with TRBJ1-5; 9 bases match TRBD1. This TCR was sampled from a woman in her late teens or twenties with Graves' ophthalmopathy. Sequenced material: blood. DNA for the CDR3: TGTGCCAGCTCACCCCTGGGCCCCGGGACAGGGTCAGGGGTGCCCCAGCATTTT. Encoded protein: CASSPLGPGTGSGVPQHF.